Each of the 22 T cell receptor beta chains below was sequenced from the same sample in a study of cytomegalovirus exposure and HLA in healthy donors. With 60 Vbeta and 13 Jbeta primers, the PCR was carried out. Clones were sequenced by immunoSEQ multiplex PCR, and TCRdb holds only the in-frame ones, with some missing. The sample yields 150,000 to 200,000 clones, around 81% seen once. The sample comprised PBMCs. These receptor sequences come from a woman in her thirties or forties in good health and CMV-seronegative.

The chain's CDR3 is CASSLRGQLGNTIYF. The CDR3 region has the DNA TGTGCCAGCAGCTTAAGGGGCCAACTGGGAAACACCATATATTTT. This chain uses TRBV7-8 with TRBJ1-3; tentative D call: TRBD1 (5 bases). V was clipped by 2 bases and J by 4 bases, with 12 bases between them. The CDR3 totals 15 residues. The V gene's germline CDR1 is SGHVS and CDR2 FQNEAQ.

The genes are TRBV4-2 and TRBJ1-1, with D perhaps matching TRBD1 (5 bases). Germline V gives CDR1 LGHNA, CDR2 YNFKEQ. Trimming removed 1 base from V and 0 bases from J, with 9 bases in between. This CDR3 region has 15 residues. The CDR3 region is CASSQVSGVNTEAFF. CDR3 nucleotide sequence: TGTGCCAGCAGCCAAGTATCGGGGGTGAACACTGAAGCTTTCTTT.

The V and J genes are TRBV5-1 and TRBJ2-3, with 9 bases aligning to TRBD2. Trimming cost V 3 bases and J 1 base; bases outside gene matches: 6. The germline V gene encodes CDR1 SGHRS and CDR2 YFSETQ. CDR3 length equals 16 residues. In DNA form, the CDR3 reads TGCGCCAGCAGCTCTAGCCTAGCGGGACGCACAGATACGCAGTATTTT. It is translated as CASSSSLAGRTDTQYF.

CDR3 loop: CASGPGQGSPGELFF. CDR3 nucleotides: TGTGCTAGTGGACCGGGACAGGGATCCCCCGGGGAGCTGTTTTTT. The chain has TRBV12-5 and TRBJ2-2; 9 bases match TRBD1. Germline-derived CDR1 and CDR2 are LGHNT and FRNRAP. This CDR3 has 15 amino acids. V was clipped by 6 bases and J by 6 bases; unmatched bases: 8.

The V gene is TRBV9, the J gene TRBJ2-2, with 11 positions matching TRBD1. Germline lookup yields CDR1 SGDLS and CDR2 YYNGEE. J was trimmed by 7 bases and V by 3 bases; bases with no gene match: 5. The CDR3 sequence is 15 residues long. The CDR3 sequence: CASSADRGRIGELFF. The CDR3 DNA reads TGTGCCAGCAGCGCGGACAGGGGGCGAATCGGGGAGCTGTTTTTT.

V is TRBV7-9 and J is TRBJ1-3, with TRBD1 matching over 8 bases. CDR1 is SEHNR, CDR2 FQNEAQ, per germline (reference sequence). The CDR3 runs 15 residues. Trimming removed 1 base from V and 4 bases from J; junction bases left unmatched: 3. Here the CDR3 reads CASSLGTGTGNTIYF. CDR3 in DNA: TGTGCCAGCAGCTTAGGGACAGGGACCGGAAACACCATATATTTT.

The genes are TRBV5-1 and TRBJ2-7, with 7 positions matching TRBD1. The germline V gene has CDR1 SGHRS and CDR2 YFSETQ. The ends lost 3 bases at V and 6 bases at J; junction bases unmatched: 6. There are 13 residues in the CDR3. DNA for the CDR3: TGCGCCAGCAGCTCACAGACAGGGCGCGAGCAGTACTTC. Translating gives CASSSQTGREQYF. Filled out from reference TRBV5-1 and TRBJ2-7, the complete variable domain reads KAGVTQTPRYLIKTRGQQVTLSCSPISGHRSVSWYQQTPGQGLQFLFEYFSETQRNKGNFPGRFSGRQFSNSRSEMNVSTLELGDSALYLCASSSQTGREQYFGPGTRLTVT.

The gene calls are TRBV27 and TRBJ1-1; TRBD1 agrees at 7 bases. CDR3 length: 14 amino acids. CDR1 MNHEY and CDR2 SMNVEV come from the germline V gene (reference sequence). The ends lost 5 bases at V and 1 base at J; junction bases unmatched: 4. CDR3 sequence (DNA): TGTGCCAGCAGTCCCAACAGGGGGAACACTGAAGCTTTCTTT. It is translated as CASSPNRGNTEAFF.

V is TRBV29-1 and J is TRBJ2-1; D is ambiguous. The CDR3 runs to 11 residues. CDR1 and CDR2 (germline): SQVTM, ANQGSEA. Trimming shortened V by 3 bases and J by 7 bases, and 7 bases separated the two germline ends. The CDR3 nucleotides read TGCAGCGTTGAGAGCATGAATGAGCAGTTCTTC. Translated: CSVESMNEQFF.

This chain links TRBV4-2 with TRBJ1-2; 9 nucleotides match TRBD1. The CDR3 has 15 residues. Germline CDR1 LGHNA, CDR2 YNFKEQ. V lost 0 bases to trimming and J lost 4 bases; unmatched junction nucleotides: 3. The CDR3 region has the DNA TGTGCCAGCAGCCAAGAGGGGACAGGGCTCTATGGCTACACCTTC. Translation: CASSQEGTGLYGYTF.

V is TRBV28 and J is TRBJ1-2; a possible D gene is TRBD1 (5 bases). This CDR3 contains 12 residues. The V gene lost 5 bases and the J gene lost 4 bases, with 8 bases spanning the gap. Germline lookup yields CDR1 MDHEN and CDR2 SYDVKM. CDR3 in amino acids: CASSNGGYGYTF. In DNA, the CDR3 is TGTGCCAGCAGTAACGGGGGCTATGGCTACACCTTC.

This chain connects TRBV11-2 to TRBJ2-7; perhaps TRBD2 as D (6 bases). Germline V gene sequence: CDR1 SGHAT, CDR2 FQNNGV. V gave up 0 bases and J gave up 9 bases, with 12 bases separating them. The CDR3 runs to 13 residues. In nucleotides, the CDR3 is TGTGCCAGCAGCTTAGATAGGGAGGCGGGGCAGTACTTC. It translates to CASSLDREAGQYF.

The chain is built from TRBV29-1 and TRBJ2-1, with D hard to call. The CDR3 sequence is 13 residues long. Germline V CDR1 and CDR2: SQVTM, ANQGSEA. The ends were cut back, 4 bases at V and 0 bases at J, with 7 bases in the middle. The CDR3 DNA sequence: TGCAGCGTTGGTTACATCTCCTACAATGAGCAGTTCTTC. As protein: CSVGYISYNEQFF.

This chain links TRBV5-4 with TRBJ2-7; TRBD1 aligns across 8 bases. Germline-derived CDR1 and CDR2 are SGHNT and YYREEE (reference sequence). V shed 0 bases, J shed 4 bases, and the junction held 6 bases outside the gene matches. This CDR3 contains 15 residues. In nucleotides, the CDR3 is TGTGCCAGCAGCTTGGAACAGGGGGGCCAGTACGAGCAGTACTTC. Its translation is CASSLEQGGQYEQYF.

CDR3 sequence: CASSDGNYSGNTIYF. In DNA form, the CDR3 reads TGTGCCAGCAGTGACGGCAACTACTCTGGAAACACCATATATTTT. V usage is TRBV6-1 and J usage is TRBJ1-3, with unresolved D. V shed 3 bases and J shed 0 bases, with 9 bases lying between them. CDR1 is MNHNS, CDR2 SASEGT, per germline. CDR3 length: 15 residues.

The chain links TRBV30 to TRBJ2-1; D is ambiguous. This CDR3 comprises 13 residues. Germline CDR1 GTSNPN, CDR2 SVGIG (reference sequence). With 1 base removed from V and 9 bases from J, the gap between germline ends came to 13 bases. CDR3 in amino acids: CAWSALQETEQFF. The CDR3 DNA sequence: TGTGCCTGGAGTGCCCTTCAGGAAACTGAGCAGTTCTTC. Full variable domain (outside the CDR3, taken from reference TRBV30 and TRBJ2-1): SQTIHQWPATLVQPVGSPLSLECTVEGTSNPNLYWYRQAAGRGLQLLFYSVGIGQISSEVPQNLSASRPQDRQFILSSKKLLLSDSGFYLCAWSALQETEQFFGPGTRLTVL.

The chain combines TRBV30 with TRBJ1-5; maybe TRBD1 (6 bases). This CDR3 is built from 15 residues. V was trimmed by 2 bases and J by 3 bases, leaving 14 bases between them. Germline V gene lookup returns CDR1 GTSNPN and CDR2 SVGIG (reference sequence). CDR3 nucleotides: TGTGCCTGGAGTTTTCCAGGGGCTTTCAATCAGCCCCAGCATTTT. It is translated as CAWSFPGAFNQPQHF. Drawing the rest from reference TRBV30 and TRBJ1-5, the complete variable domain is SQTIHQWPATLVQPVGSPLSLECTVEGTSNPNLYWYRQAAGRGLQLLFYSVGIGQISSEVPQNLSASRPQDRQFILSSKKLLLSDSGFYLCAWSFPGAFNQPQHFGDGTRLSIL.

In this sample, this clone turned up a few times. This sequence joins TRBV30 and TRBJ1-2, with D unresolved. The CDR3 totals 15 residues. Germline V gives CDR1 GTSNPN, CDR2 SVGIG (reference sequence). With 0 bases removed from V and 4 bases from J, the gap between germline ends came to 15 bases. CDR3 loop: CAWSVLTASGYGYTF. CDR3 nucleotides: TGTGCCTGGAGTGTACTAACCGCTTCCGGCTATGGCTACACCTTC.

The chain employs TRBV6-1 and TRBJ2-7, with D perhaps TRBD2 (6 bases). The CDR3 is 11 amino acids. Trimming took off 8 bases at V and 7 bases at J, with 12 bases between the two ends. The V gene's germline CDR1 is MNHNS and CDR2 SASEGT. CDR3 DNA sequence: TGTGCCAGCCTGGAGGGGCTAGAGCAGTACTTC. It yields the protein CASLEGLEQYF.

A single count supports this clone. As DNA, the CDR3 is TGTGCCTGGAGTGTAGGGGGGGCGCGCTATGGCTACACCTTC. It translates to CAWSVGGARYGYTF. The rearrangement uses TRBV30 and TRBJ1-2; a weak D match, TRBD1 (6 bases). Trimming took 0 bases from V and 4 from J, leaving 12 bases between them. The CDR3 is 14 residues long. Germline loops: CDR1 GTSNPN, CDR2 SVGIG (reference sequence).

The chain carries TRBV19 and TRBJ2-2; 8 bases align to TRBD1. There are 14 residues in the CDR3. The V gene end was trimmed by 5 bases and the J gene end by 4 bases; junction bases not matched to a gene: 3. Per germline, CDR1 LNHDA and CDR2 SQIVND (reference sequence). This CDR3 is CASSGDRGTGELFF. CDR3 coding DNA: TGTGCCAGTAGTGGAGACAGGGGCACCGGGGAGCTGTTTTTT.

This chain joins TRBV30 and TRBJ1-2; 7 bases are shared with TRBD1. Unmatched junction bases numbered 15, after V lost 4 bases and J lost 1 base. The V gene's germline CDR1 is GTSNPN and CDR2 SVGIG (reference sequence). The CDR3 covers 17 residues. The CDR3 DNA reads as TGTGCCTGGATCTCCTACCGACAGGGCCTACTTAACTATGGCTACACCTTC. It is translated as CAWISYRQGLLNYGYTF.